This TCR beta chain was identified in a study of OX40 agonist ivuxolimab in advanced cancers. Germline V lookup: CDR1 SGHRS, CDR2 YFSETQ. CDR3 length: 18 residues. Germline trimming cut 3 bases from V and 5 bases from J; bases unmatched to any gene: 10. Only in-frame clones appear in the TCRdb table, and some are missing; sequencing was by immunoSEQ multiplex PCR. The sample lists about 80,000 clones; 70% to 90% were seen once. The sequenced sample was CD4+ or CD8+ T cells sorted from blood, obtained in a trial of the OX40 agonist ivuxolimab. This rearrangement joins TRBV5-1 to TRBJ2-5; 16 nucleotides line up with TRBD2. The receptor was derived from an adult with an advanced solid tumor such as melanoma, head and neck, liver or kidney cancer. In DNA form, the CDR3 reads TGCGCCAGCAGCTCATCCGGGACTAGCGGGGGGGCATGGGAGACCCAGTACTTC. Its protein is CASSSSGTSGGAWETQYF.